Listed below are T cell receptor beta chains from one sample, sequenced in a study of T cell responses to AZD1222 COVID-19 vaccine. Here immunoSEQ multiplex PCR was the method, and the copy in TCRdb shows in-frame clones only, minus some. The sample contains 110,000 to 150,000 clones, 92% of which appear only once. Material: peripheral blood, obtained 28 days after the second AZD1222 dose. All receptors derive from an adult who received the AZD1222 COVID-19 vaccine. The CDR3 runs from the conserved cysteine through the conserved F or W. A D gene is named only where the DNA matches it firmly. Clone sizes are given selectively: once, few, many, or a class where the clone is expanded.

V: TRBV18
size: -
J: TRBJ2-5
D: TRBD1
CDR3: CASSPRDRALDF
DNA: TGTGCCAGCTCACCTCGGGACAGGGCCCTCGACTTC

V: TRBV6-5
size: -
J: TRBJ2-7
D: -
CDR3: CASSYGQGSSYEQYF
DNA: TGTGCCAGCAGTTACGGGCAGGGGAGCTCCTACGAGCAGTACTTC

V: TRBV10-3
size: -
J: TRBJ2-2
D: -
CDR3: CAISGRGNTGELFF
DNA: TGTGCCATCAGTGGACGGGGGAACACCGGGGAGCTGTTTTTT

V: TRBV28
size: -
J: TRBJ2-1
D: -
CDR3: CASTTGGASNEQFF
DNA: TGTGCCAGCACCACTGGGGGGGCTAGCAATGAGCAGTTCTTC

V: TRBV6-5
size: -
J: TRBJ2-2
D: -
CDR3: CASSYTGSGAGELFF
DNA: TGTGCCAGCAGTTACACCGGGTCGGGCGCCGGGGAGCTGTTTTTT

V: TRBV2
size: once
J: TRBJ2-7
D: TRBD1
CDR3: CASSGLTGAEQYF
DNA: TGTGCCAGCAGTGGGTTAACAGGGGCCGAGCAGTACTTC

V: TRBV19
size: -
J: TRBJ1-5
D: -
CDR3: CASTGAGQPQHF
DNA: TGTGCCAGTACAGGGGCCGGGCAGCCCCAGCATTTT

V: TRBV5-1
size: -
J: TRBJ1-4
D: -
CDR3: CASSFQQFNEKLFF
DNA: TGCGCCAGCAGCTTTCAACAGTTTAATGAAAAACTGTTTTTT

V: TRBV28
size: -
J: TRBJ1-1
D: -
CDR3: CASIGTLNTEAFF
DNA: TGTGCCAGCATAGGAACGTTGAACACTGAAGCTTTCTTT

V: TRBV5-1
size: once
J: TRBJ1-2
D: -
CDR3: CASSPVDGTATLGYTF
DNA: TGCGCCAGCAGCCCGGTAGACGGAACGGCTACCCTTGGCTACACCTTC

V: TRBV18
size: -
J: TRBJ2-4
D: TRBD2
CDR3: CASSPGLAGAGNIQYF
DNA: TGTGCCAGCTCACCGGGACTAGCGGGAGCAGGAAACATTCAGTACTTC

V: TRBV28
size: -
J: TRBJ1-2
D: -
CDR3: CASSGRTYGYTF
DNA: TGTGCCAGCTCCGGACGGACCTATGGCTACACCTTC

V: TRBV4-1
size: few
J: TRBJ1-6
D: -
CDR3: CASSISAARGSYNSPLHF
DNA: TGCGCCAGCAGCATCTCAGCGGCCCGGGGGTCCTATAATTCACCCCTCCACTTT

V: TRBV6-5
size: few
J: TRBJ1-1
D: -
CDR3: CASSYSENTEAFF
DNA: TGTGCCAGCAGTTACTCGGAGAACACTGAAGCTTTCTTT

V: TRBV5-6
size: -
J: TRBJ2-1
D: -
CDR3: CASSWPLDNEQFF
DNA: TGTGCCAGCAGCTGGCCCCTAGACAATGAGCAGTTCTTC

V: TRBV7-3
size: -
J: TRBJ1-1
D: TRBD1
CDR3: CASRPRGQGDTEAFF
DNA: TGTGCCAGCAGGCCAAGGGGACAGGGTGACACTGAAGCTTTCTTT

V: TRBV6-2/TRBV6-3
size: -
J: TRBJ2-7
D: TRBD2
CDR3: CASSPSSGRATYEQYF
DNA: TGTGCCAGCAGCCCCTCTAGCGGGAGGGCCACGTACGAGCAGTACTTC

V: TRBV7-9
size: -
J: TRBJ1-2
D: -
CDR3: CASSRDGTAFFGYTF
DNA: TGTGCCAGCAGCCGTGACGGGACGGCTTTTTTTGGCTACACCTTC

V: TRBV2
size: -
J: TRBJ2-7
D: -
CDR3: CASSEAYVREQYF
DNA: TGTGCCAGCAGTGAAGCGTACGTCCGCGAGCAGTACTTC

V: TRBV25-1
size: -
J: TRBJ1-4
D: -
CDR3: CASSDGGFTTNEKLFF
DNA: TGTGCCAGCAGTGATGGAGGTTTTACAACTAATGAAAAACTGTTTTTT

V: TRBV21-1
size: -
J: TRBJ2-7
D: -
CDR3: CASSKDVAVHCHEQYF
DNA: TGTGCCAGCAGCAAAGACGTCGCAGTTCATTGCCACGAGCAGTACTTC

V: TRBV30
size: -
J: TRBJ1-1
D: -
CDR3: CAWSGTNTEAFF
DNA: TGTGCCTGGAGTGGTACGAACACTGAAGCTTTCTTT

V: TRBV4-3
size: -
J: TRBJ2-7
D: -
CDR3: CASSQCPEQYF
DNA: TGCGCCAGCAGCCAGTGCCCAGAGCAGTACTTC

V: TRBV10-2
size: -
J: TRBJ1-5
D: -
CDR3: CASSEGGNQPQHF
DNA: TGCGCCAGCAGTGAGGGCGGCAATCAGCCCCAGCATTTT

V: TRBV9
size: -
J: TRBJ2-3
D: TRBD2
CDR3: CASSVGASGIRDTQYF
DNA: TGTGCCAGCAGCGTAGGCGCTAGCGGGATAAGAGATACGCAGTATTTT

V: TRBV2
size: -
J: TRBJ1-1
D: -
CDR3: CASGGAYPEAFF
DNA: TGTGCCAGCGGGGGAGCGTACCCTGAAGCTTTCTTT

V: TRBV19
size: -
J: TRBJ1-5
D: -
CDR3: CASSIAPGGSNQPQHF
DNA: TGTGCCAGTAGTATAGCTCCGGGGGGGAGCAATCAGCCCCAGCATTTT

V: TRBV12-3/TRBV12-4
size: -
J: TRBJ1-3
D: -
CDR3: CASTASSGNTIYF
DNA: TGTGCCAGCACTGCCTCCTCTGGAAACACCATATATTTT

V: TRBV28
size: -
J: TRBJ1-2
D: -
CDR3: CASSLLQTRGYTF
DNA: TGTGCCAGCAGTCTCCTTCAGACGCGTGGCTACACCTTC